This note documents a single TCR beta chain sequence. Its antigen is not identified. The time point is: before preoperative PTX-NDP chemotherapy. Patients received paclitaxel-nedaplatin as preoperative chemotherapy before surgery. Germline CDR1 SEHNR, CDR2 FQNEAQ (reference sequence). CDR3 length: 14 residues. TCRdb processed the PCR reads anew with MiXCR; each CDR3 protein has one entry. The repertoire holds about 30,000 distinct CDR3 sequences, with roughly 52% as singletons. This sample is part of a study of esophageal squamous cell carcinoma under preoperative chemotherapy. Study-wide background: Samples included peripheral blood T cells as well as tumor-infiltrating lymphocytes.

General study points: Post-treatment tumor-infiltrating lymphocytes appeared partly derived from peripheral T cells migrating into the tumor. Peripheral T cells showed a significant TCR diversity increase after chemotherapy, unlike tumor-infiltrating lymphocytes.

The J gene is TRBJ2-7, the V gene TRBV7-9, with D unresolved. With the DNA end fitting TRBJ2-1 better, the J assignment may be wrong. The receptor comes from a human donor with esophageal squamous cell carcinoma. The donor label of this sample is uncertain. Sample collection occurred from a patient given preoperative chemotherapy. The CDR3 coding sequence is TGTGCCAGCAGCCCCCCGTGGACCTACTACGAGCAGTTCTTC. Translating it yields CASSPPWTYYEQFF.